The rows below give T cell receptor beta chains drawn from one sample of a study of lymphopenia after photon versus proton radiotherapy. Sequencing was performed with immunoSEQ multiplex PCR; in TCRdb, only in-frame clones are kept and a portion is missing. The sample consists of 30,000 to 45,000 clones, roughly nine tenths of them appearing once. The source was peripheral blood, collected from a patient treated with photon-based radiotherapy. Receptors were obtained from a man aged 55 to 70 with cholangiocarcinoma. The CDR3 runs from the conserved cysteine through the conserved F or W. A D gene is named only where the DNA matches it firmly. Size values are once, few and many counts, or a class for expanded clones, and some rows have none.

CASSFGGPASGANVLTF	TGTGCCAGCAGTTTTGGGGGGCCCGCCTCTGGGGCCAACGTCCTGACTTTC	NA	TRBV28	TRBJ2-6	NA
CASSQDAGANNQPQHF	TGTGCCAGCAGCCAAGACGCAGGGGCGAACAATCAGCCCCAGCATTTT	NA	TRBV4-2	TRBJ1-5	NA
CASSLEDTPGLATRTDTQYF	TGTGCCAGCAGCTTAGAGGATACTCCGGGACTAGCGACCCGCACAGATACGCAGTATTTT	TRBD2	TRBV11-2	TRBJ2-3	NA
CASSPLGGFGNTIYF	TGTGCCAGCAGTCCATTGGGGGGGTTTGGAAACACCATATATTTT	NA	TRBV28	TRBJ1-3	NA
CASSYRVFEKLFF	TGTGCCAGCAGTTACAGGGTTTTTGAAAAACTGTTTTTT	NA	TRBV6-5	TRBJ1-4	NA
CASSLGVSEEKLFF	TGCGCCAGCAGCTTGGGGGTGTCGGAGGAAAAACTGTTTTTT	NA	TRBV5-1	TRBJ1-4	NA
CASSLVGDGFYSNQPQHF	TGTGCCAGCAGTTTGGTAGGGGACGGATTTTATAGCAATCAGCCCCAGCATTTT	NA	TRBV28	TRBJ1-5	NA
CASSAGLGNTIYF	TGTGCCAGCAGTGCGGGCCTAGGAAACACCATATATTTT	NA	TRBV28	TRBJ1-3	once
CASSLVRRAYTDTQYF	TGTGCCAGCAGCTTGGTACGGCGGGCCTACACAGATACGCAGTATTTT	NA	TRBV5-5	TRBJ2-3	NA
CASSEGTGTYEQYF	TGTGCCAGCAGTGAGGGGACAGGGACCTACGAGCAGTACTTC	TRBD1	TRBV2	TRBJ2-7	once